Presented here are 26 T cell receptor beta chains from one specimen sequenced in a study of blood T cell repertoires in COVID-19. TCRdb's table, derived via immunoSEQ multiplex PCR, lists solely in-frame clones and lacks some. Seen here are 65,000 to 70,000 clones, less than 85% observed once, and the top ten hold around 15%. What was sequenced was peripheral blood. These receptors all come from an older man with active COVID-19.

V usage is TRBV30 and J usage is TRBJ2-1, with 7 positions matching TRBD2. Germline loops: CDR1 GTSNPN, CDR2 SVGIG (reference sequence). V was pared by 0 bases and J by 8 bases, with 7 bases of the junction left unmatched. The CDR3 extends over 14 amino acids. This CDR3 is CAWSVGLAVDEQFF. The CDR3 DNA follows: TGTGCCTGGAGTGTTGGGCTAGCGGTCGATGAGCAGTTCTTC.

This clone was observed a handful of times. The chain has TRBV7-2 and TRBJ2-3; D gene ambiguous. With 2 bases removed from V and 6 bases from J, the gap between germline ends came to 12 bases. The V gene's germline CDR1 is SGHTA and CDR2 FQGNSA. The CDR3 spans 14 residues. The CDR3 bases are TGTGCCAGCAGCTTATACAATAATGTTGATACGCAGTATTTT. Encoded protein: CASSLYNNVDTQYF.

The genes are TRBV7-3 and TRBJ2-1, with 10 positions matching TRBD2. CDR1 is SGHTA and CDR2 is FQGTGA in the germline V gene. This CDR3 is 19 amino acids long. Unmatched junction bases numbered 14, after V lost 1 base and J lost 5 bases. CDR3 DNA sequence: TGTGCCAGCAGCTTAATACCCAGCGCCGTAGCGGGAGGTGACAATGAGCAGTTCTTC. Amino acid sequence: CASSLIPSAVAGGDNEQFF.

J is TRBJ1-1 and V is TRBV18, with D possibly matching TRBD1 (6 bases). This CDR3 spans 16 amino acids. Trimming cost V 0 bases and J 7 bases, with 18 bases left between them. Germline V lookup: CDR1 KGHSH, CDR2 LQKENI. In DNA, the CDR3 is TGTGCCAGCTCACCACCCGGGCGGGGGGCAGAAGGTGAAGCTTTCTTT. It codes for CASSPPGRGAEGEAFF.

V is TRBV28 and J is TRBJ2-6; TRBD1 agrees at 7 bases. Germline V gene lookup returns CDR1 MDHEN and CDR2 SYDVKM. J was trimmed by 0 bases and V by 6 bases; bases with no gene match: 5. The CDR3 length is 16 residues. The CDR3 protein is CASRPGQHSGANVLTF. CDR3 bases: TGTGCCAGCAGACCGGGACAGCACTCTGGGGCCAACGTCCTGACTTTC.

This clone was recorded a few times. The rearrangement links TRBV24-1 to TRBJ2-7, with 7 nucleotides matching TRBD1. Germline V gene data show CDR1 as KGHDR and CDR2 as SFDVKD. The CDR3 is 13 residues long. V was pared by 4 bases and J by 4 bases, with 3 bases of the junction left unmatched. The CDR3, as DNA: TGTGCCACCAGTGAGAACAGGGGTTACGAGCAGTACTTC. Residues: CATSENRGYEQYF.

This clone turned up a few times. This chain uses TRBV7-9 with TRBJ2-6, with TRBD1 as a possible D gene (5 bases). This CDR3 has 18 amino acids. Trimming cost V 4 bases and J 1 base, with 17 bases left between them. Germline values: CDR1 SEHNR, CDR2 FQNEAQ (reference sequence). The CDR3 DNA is TGTGCCAGCAGCTCTTCCGGCAGGGCATGGTCTGGGGCCAACGTCCTGACTTTC. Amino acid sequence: CASSSSGRAWSGANVLTF.

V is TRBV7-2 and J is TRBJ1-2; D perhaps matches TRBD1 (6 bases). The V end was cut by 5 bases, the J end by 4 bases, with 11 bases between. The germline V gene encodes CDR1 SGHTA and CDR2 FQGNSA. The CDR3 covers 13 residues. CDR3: CASSDRQVYGYTF. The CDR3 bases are TGTGCCAGCAGCGACAGACAGGTCTATGGCTACACCTTC.

The CDR3, as DNA: TGTGCCAGCAGCGTAGATTCGGGACAGGTCTCCTACGAGCAGTACTTC. Translating gives CASSVDSGQVSYEQYF. The gene calls are TRBV9 and TRBJ2-7; TRBD1 matches 8 bases. The germline V gene has CDR1 SGDLS and CDR2 YYNGEE. Trimming cost V 0 bases and J 0 bases; bases outside gene matches: 5. CDR3 length: 16 amino acids. The full variable domain, its missing parts supplied by reference TRBV9 and TRBJ2-7, is DSGVTQTPKHLITATGQRVTLRCSPRSGDLSVYWYQQSLDQGLQFLIQYYNGEERAKGNILERFSAQQFPDLHSELNLSSLELGDSALYFCASSVDSGQVSYEQYFGPGTRLTVT.

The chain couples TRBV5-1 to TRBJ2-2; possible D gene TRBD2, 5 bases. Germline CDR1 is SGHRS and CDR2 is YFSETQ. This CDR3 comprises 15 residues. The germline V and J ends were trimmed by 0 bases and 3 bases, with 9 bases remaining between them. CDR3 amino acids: CASSLGGLYTGELFF. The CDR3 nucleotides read TGCGCCAGCAGCTTGGGAGGGTTGTACACCGGGGAGCTGTTTTTT.

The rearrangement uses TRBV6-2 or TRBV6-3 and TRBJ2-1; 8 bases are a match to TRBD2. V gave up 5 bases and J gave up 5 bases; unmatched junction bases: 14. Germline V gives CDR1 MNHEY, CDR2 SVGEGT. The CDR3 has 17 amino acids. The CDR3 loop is CASSPTRSSGRDNEQFF. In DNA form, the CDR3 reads TGTGCCAGCAGTCCCACCCGTTCGAGCGGGAGAGACAATGAGCAGTTCTTC.

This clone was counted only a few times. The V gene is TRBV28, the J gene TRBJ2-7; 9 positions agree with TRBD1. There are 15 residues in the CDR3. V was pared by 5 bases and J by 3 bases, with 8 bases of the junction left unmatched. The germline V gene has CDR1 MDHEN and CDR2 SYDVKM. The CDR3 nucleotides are TGTGCCAGCAGTGTGACAGGGGGTGTTAGCTACGAGCAGTACTTC. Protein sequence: CASSVTGGVSYEQYF.

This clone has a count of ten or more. The CDR3 coding sequence is TGCGCCAGCAGCTTCTTCCGGGACAAGGAACAAGCTTTCTTT. This gives the protein CASSFFRDKEQAFF. The gene calls are TRBV5-1 and TRBJ1-1; D perhaps matches TRBD1 (6 bases). The CDR3 is 14 residues long. The germline gives CDR1 SGHRS, CDR2 YFSETQ. Trimming pared 2 bases from V and 9 bases from J, leaving 17 bases between.

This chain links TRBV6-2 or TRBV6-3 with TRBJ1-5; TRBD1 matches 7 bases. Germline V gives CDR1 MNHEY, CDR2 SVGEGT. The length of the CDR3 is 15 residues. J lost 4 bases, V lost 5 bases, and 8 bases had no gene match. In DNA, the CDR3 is TGTGCCAGCAGTCCCCAGACAGGGCCAAATCAGCCCCAGCATTTT. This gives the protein CASSPQTGPNQPQHF.

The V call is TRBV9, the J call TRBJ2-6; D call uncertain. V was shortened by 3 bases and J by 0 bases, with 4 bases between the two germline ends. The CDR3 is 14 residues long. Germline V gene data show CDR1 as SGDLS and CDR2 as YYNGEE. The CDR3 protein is CASSGYSGANVLTF. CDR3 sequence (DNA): TGTGCCAGCAGCGGTTACTCTGGGGCCAACGTCCTGACTTTC. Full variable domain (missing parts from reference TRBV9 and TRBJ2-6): DSGVTQTPKHLITATGQRVTLRCSPRSGDLSVYWYQQSLDQGLQFLIQYYNGEERAKGNILERFSAQQFPDLHSELNLSSLELGDSALYFCASSGYSGANVLTFGAGSRLTVL.

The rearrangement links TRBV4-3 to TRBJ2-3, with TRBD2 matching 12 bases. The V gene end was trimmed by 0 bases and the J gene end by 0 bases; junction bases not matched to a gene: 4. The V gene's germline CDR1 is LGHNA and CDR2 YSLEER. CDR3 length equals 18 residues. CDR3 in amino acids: CASSQDPSGGASTDTQYF. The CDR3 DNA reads TGCGCCAGCAGCCAAGATCCTAGCGGGGGGGCTAGCACAGATACGCAGTATTTT.

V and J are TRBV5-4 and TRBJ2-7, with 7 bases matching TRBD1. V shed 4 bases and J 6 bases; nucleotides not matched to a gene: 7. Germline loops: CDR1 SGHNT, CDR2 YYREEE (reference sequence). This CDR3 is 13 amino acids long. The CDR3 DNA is TGTGCCAGCAGCGGAGACAGGGTGGGCGAGCAGTACTTC. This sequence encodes CASSGDRVGEQYF. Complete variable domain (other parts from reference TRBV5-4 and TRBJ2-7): ETGVTQSPTHLIKTRGQQVTLRCSSQSGHNTVSWYQQALGQGPQFIFQYYREEENGRGNFPPRFSGLQFPNYSSELNVNALELDDSALYLCASSGDRVGEQYFGPGTRLTVT.

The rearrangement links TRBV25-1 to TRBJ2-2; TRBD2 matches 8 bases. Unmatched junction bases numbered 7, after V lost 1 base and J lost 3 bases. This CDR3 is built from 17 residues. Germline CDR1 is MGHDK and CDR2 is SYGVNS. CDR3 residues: CASSEWDGGAHTGELFF. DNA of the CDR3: TGTGCCAGCAGTGAATGGGACGGGGGGGCCCACACCGGGGAGCTGTTTTTT.

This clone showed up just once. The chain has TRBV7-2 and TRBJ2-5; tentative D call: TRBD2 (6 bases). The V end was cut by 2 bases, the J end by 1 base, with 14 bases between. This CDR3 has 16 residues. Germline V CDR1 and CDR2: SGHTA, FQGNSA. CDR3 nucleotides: TGTGCCAGCAGCTTATCGTTTCAGGGAGGCCAAGAGACCCAGTACTTC. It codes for CASSLSFQGGQETQYF.

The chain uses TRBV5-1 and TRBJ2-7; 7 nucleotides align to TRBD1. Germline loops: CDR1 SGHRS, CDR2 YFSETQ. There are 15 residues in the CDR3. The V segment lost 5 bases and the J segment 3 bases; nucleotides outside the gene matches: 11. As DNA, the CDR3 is TGCGCCAGCAGTTTAGGGGCAGGGGGTATCTACGAGCAGTACTTC. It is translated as CASSLGAGGIYEQYF.

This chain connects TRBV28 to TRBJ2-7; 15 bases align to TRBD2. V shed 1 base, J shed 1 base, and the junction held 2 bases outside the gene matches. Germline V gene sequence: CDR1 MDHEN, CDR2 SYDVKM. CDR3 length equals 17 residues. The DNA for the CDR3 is TGTGCCAGCAGTTTATCTGGACTAGCGGGAGGGTCCTACGAGCAGTACTTC. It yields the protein CASSLSGLAGGSYEQYF.

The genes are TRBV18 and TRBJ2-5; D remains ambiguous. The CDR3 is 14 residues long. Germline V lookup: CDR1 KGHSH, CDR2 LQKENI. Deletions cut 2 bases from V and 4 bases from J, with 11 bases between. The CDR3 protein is CASSPNGGPETQYF. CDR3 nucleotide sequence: TGTGCCAGCTCACCAAATGGCGGTCCAGAGACCCAGTACTTC.

The CDR3 DNA sequence: TGTGCCAGCAGCGTCGAGGTTTACACTGAAGCTTTCTTT. Translation gives CASSVEVYTEAFF. The rearrangement links TRBV9 to TRBJ1-1; D gene unclear. The CDR3 runs to 13 residues. The V end lost 2 bases, the J end lost 3 bases, and 8 bases lay between the germline ends. The V gene's germline CDR1 is SGDLS and CDR2 YYNGEE.

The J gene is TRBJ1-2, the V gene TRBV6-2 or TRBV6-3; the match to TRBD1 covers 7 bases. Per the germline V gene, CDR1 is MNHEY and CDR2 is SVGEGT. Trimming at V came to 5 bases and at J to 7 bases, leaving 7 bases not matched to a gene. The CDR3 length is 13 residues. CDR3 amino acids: CASSGRQGVGYTF. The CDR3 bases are TGTGCCAGCAGTGGTCGACAGGGAGTTGGCTACACCTTC.

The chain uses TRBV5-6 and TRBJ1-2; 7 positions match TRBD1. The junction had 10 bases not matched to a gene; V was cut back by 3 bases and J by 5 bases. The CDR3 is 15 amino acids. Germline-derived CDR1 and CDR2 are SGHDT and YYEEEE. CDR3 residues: CASSSVPGQSYGYTF. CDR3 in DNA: TGTGCCAGCAGCTCAGTCCCGGGACAGTCTTATGGCTACACCTTC.

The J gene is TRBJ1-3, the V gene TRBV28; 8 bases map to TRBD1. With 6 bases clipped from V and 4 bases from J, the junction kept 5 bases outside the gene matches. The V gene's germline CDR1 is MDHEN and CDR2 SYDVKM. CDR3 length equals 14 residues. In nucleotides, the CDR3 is TGTGCCAGCAGGTTGGACAGGGCGGGAAACACCATATATTTT. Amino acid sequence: CASRLDRAGNTIYF.